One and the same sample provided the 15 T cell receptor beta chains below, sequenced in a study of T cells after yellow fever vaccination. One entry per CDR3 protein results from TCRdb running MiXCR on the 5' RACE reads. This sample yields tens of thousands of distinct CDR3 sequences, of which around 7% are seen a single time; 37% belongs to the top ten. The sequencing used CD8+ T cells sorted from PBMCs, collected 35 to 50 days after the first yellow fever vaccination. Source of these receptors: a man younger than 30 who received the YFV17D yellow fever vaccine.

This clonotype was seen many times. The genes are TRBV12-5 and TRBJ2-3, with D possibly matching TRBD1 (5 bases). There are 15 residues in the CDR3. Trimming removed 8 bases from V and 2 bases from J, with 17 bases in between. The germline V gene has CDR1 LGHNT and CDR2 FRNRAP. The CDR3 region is CASSPGHRNTDTQYF. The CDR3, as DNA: TGTGCTAGTTCCCCCGGACACCGAAACACAGATACGCAGTATTTT.

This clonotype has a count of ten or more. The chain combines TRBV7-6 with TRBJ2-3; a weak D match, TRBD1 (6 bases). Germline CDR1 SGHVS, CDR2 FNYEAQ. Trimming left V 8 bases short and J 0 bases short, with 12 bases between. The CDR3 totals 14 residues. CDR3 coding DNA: TGTGCCAGCTCATGGACAGAGAGCACAGATACGCAGTATTTT. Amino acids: CASSWTESTDTQYF.

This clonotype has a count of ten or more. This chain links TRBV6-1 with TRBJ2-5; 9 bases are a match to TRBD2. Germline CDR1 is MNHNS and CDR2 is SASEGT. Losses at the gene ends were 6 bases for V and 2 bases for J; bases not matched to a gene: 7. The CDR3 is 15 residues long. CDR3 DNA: TGTGCCAGCAGCCCGACTAGCGGTATGCAAGAGACCCAGTACTTC. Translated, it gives CASSPTSGMQETQYF.

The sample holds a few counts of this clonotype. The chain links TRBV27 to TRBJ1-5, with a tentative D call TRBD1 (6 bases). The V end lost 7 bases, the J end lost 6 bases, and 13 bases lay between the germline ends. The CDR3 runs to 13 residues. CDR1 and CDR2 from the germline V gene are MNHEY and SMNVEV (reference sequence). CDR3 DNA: TGTGCCAGCACCCCGGGGGGCGGTCAGCCCCAGCATTTT. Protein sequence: CASTPGGGQPQHF.

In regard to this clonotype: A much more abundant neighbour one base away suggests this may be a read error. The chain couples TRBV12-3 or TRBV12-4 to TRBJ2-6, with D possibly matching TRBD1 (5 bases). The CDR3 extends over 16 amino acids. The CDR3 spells CASSPGQGSGANVLSF. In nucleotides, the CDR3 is TGTGCCAGCTCCCCCGGCCAGGGATCTGGGGCCAACGTCCTGTCTTTC.

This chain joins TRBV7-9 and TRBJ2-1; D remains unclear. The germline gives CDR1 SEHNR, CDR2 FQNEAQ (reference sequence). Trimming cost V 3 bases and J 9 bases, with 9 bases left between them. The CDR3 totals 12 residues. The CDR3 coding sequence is TGTGCCAGCAGCTTCACCACTCCTGAGCAGTTCTTC. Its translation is CASSFTTPEQFF.

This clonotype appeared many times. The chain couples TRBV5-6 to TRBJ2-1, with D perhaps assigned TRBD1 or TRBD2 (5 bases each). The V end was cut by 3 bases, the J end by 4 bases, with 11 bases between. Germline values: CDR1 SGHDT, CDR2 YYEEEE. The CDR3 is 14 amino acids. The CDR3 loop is CASSYGTSYNEQFF. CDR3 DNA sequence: TGTGCCAGCAGCTACGGGACGTCATACAATGAGCAGTTCTTC.

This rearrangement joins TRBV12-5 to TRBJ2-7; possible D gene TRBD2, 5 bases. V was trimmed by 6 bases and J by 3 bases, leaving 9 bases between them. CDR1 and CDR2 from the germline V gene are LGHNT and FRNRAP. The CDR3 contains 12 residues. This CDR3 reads CASGGVRYEQYF. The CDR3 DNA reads TGTGCTAGTGGCGGGGTCCGCTACGAGCAGTACTTC.

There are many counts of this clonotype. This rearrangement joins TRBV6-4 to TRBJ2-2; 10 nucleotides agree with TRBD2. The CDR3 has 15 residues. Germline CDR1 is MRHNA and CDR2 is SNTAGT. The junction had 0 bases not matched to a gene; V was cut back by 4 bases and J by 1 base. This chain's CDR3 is CASSGLAGNTGELFF. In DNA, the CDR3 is TGTGCCAGCAGTGGACTAGCGGGGAACACCGGGGAGCTGTTTTTT.

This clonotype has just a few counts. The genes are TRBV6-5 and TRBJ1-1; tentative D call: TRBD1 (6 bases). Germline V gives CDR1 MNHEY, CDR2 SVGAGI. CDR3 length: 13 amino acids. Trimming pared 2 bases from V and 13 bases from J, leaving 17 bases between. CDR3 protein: CASSYQGFFGIFF. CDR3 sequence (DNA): TGTGCCAGCAGTTACCAGGGGTTCTTTGGGATTTTCTTT.

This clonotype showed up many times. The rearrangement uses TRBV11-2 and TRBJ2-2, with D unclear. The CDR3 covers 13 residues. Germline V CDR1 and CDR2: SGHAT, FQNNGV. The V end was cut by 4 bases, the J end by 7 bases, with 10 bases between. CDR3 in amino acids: CASSYRDIGELFF. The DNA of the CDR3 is TGTGCCAGCAGCTACAGAGACATCGGGGAGCTGTTTTTT.

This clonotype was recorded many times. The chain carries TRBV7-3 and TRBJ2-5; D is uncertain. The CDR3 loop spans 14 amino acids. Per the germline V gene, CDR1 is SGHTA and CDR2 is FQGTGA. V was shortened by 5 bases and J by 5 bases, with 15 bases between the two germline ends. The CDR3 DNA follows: TGTGCCAGCAGCCCAGGACCCGCCGGGGAGACCCAGTACTTC. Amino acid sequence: CASSPGPAGETQYF.

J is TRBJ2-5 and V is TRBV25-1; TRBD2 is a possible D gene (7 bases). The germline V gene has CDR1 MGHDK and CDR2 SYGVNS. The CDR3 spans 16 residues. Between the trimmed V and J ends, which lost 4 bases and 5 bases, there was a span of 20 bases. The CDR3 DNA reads TGTGCCAGCAGTGTTTTGGGCGGGGGCTCCGGGGAGACCCAGTACTTC. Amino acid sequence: CASSVLGGGSGETQYF.

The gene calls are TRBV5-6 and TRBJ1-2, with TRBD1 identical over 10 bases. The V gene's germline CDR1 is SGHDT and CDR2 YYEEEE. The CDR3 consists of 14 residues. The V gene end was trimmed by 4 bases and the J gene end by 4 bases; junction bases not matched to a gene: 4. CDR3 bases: TGTGCCAGCAGCGGGACAGGGGCGACCTATGGCTACACCTTC. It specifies CASSGTGATYGYTF.

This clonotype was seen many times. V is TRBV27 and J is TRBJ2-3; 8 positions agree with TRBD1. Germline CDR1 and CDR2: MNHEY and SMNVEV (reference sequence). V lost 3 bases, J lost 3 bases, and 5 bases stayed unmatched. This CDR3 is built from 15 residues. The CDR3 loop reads CASSFRTGGTDTQYF. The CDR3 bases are TGTGCCAGCAGTTTCAGAACAGGGGGGACAGATACGCAGTATTTT.